This passage covers 26 T cell receptor beta chains from one sample sequenced in a study of blood T cell repertoires in COVID-19. Here immunoSEQ multiplex PCR was the method, and the copy in TCRdb shows in-frame clones only, minus some. The sample consists of about 84,000 clones, around four fifths of them appearing once. Sample: peripheral blood. These receptors came from a man at least 80 years old with active or convalescent COVID-19.

The rearrangement uses TRBV28 and TRBJ2-7; a possible D gene is TRBD2 (6 bases). CDR1 is MDHEN and CDR2 is SYDVKM in the germline V gene. Trimming took off 3 bases at V and 4 bases at J, with 10 bases between the two ends. The CDR3 covers 13 residues. The CDR3 DNA reads TGTGCCAGCAGTTTGAAGGGGAGGTACGAGCAGTACTTC. It encodes CASSLKGRYEQYF. The variable domain in full, with the rest retrieved from reference TRBV28 and TRBJ2-7, is DVKVTQSSRYLVKRTGEKVFLECVQDMDHENMFWYRQDPGLGLRLIYFSYDVKMKEKGDIPEGYSVSREKKERFSLILESASTNQTSMYLCASSLKGRYEQYFGPGTRLTVT.

The genes are TRBV10-3 and TRBJ1-1; possible D gene TRBD1, 6 bases. The CDR3 extends over 14 amino acids. Germline V lookup: CDR1 ENHRY, CDR2 SYGVKD. V lost 8 bases to trimming and J lost 0 bases, with 13 bases between them. CDR3 nucleotides: TGTGCCATCCAAAAAGGACAGCTGAACACTGAAGCTTTCTTT. Translating gives CAIQKGQLNTEAFF.

This chain links TRBV6-6 with TRBJ1-3; no clear D gene. The CDR3 contains 13 residues. Germline CDR1 is MNHNY and CDR2 is SVGAGI (reference sequence). Trimming took 5 bases from V and 4 from J, leaving 9 bases between them. CDR3 nucleotides: TGTGCCAGCAGTGAGTCGAGGGGAAACACCATATATTTT. Translated: CASSESRGNTIYF.

The CDR3 is CASRFGLAGNNEQFF. In nucleotides, the CDR3 is TGCGCCAGCAGATTTGGACTAGCGGGAAACAATGAGCAGTTCTTC. J is TRBJ2-1 and V is TRBV5-1; 12 positions match TRBD2. The CDR3 has 15 amino acids. Per germline, CDR1 SGHRS and CDR2 YFSETQ. V lost 5 bases, J lost 5 bases, and 5 bases stayed unmatched.

In DNA form, the CDR3 reads TGTGCCAGTAGTAAGGACAGTCTCAATCAGCCCCAGCATTTT. It specifies CASSKDSLNQPQHF. V gene TRBV19 combines with J gene TRBJ1-5; possibly TRBD1 for D (6 bases). CDR1 LNHDA and CDR2 SQIVND come from the germline V gene (reference sequence). CDR3 length: 14 residues. Trimming shortened V by 4 bases and J by 3 bases, and 10 bases separated the two germline ends.

The rearrangement joins TRBV5-6 to TRBJ1-1, with TRBD1 matching 8 bases. The trim removed 4 bases at V and 1 base at J, leaving 9 bases unmatched. CDR3 length equals 16 residues. Germline values: CDR1 SGHDT, CDR2 YYEEEE. The CDR3 DNA sequence: TGTGCCAGCAGCCTGACATATGGGACAGGGAACACTGAAGCTTTCTTT. This gives the protein CASSLTYGTGNTEAFF.

The chain combines TRBV6-2 or TRBV6-3 with TRBJ2-1; 9 bases fit TRBD2. The V gene end was trimmed by 3 bases and the J gene end by 4 bases; junction bases not matched to a gene: 16. Germline V gives CDR1 MNHEY, CDR2 SVGEGT. The CDR3 has 19 amino acids. The CDR3 sequence is CASSYALAGGLDSYNEQFF. As DNA, the CDR3 is TGTGCCAGCAGTTATGCACTAGCGGGTGGATTGGATTCTTACAATGAGCAGTTCTTC.

The V call is TRBV25-1, the J call TRBJ2-3; 10 bases are shared with TRBD2. The CDR3 runs 16 residues. CDR1 is MGHDK and CDR2 is SYGVNS in the germline V gene. Trimming at V came to 2 bases and at J to 6 bases, leaving 8 bases not matched to a gene. The DNA for the CDR3 is TGTGCCAGCAGTGAAGGGAGCGGGGGGGCCGATGATACGCAGTATTTT. Translating gives CASSEGSGGADDTQYF. Using reference TRBV25-1 and TRBJ2-3 for the parts outside the CDR3, the full variable domain is EADIYQTPRYLVIGTGKKITLECSQTMGHDKMYWYQQDPGMELHLIHYSYGVNSTEKGDLSSESTVSRIRTEHFPLTLESARPSHTSQYLCASSEGSGGADDTQYFGPGTRLTVL.

This clone was observed once. The rearrangement joins TRBV2 to TRBJ1-6; 8 bases fit TRBD1. V lost 3 bases, J lost 10 bases, and 5 bases stayed unmatched. The CDR3 spans 14 residues. Germline CDR1 reads SNHLY; CDR2 reads FYNNEI. CDR3 DNA: TGTGCCAGCAGTGAGACAGGGGATGAATCACCCCTCCACTTT. This sequence encodes CASSETGDESPLHF.

This clone has more than one count but fewer than ten. This rearrangement joins TRBV24-1 to TRBJ2-5, with a possible D match to TRBD2 (6 bases). The CDR3 length is 17 residues. Germline V gene lookup returns CDR1 KGHDR and CDR2 SFDVKD. V gave up 1 base and J gave up 3 bases, with 17 bases separating them. CDR3 amino acids: CATSDFRAEGRKETQYF. For the CDR3, the DNA is TGTGCCACCAGTGATTTCCGCGCGGAGGGGAGGAAAGAGACCCAGTACTTC.

V gene TRBV11-2 combines with J gene TRBJ1-3; possibly TRBD1 for D (5 bases). This CDR3 has 17 amino acids. The V end lost 5 bases, the J end lost 6 bases, and 23 bases lay between the germline ends. The germline V gene has CDR1 SGHAT and CDR2 FQNNGV. CDR3 nucleotide sequence: TGTGCCAGCAGCCCCCGACAGTCACCCTTGGGAACAAACACCATATATTTT. Protein: CASSPRQSPLGTNTIYF.

The chain carries TRBV11-2 and TRBJ2-7; D is undetermined. Per the germline V gene, CDR1 is SGHAT and CDR2 is FQNNGV. V was cut by 1 base and J by 2 bases, with 9 bases left in between. The length of the CDR3 is 14 residues. The CDR3 reads CASSLGATTYEQYF. In nucleotides, the CDR3 is TGTGCCAGCAGCTTAGGGGCTACAACCTACGAGCAGTACTTC.

This sequence joins TRBV10-2 and TRBJ2-2; perhaps TRBD2 as D (5 bases). CDR1 is WSHSY and CDR2 is SAAADI in the germline V gene. The CDR3 runs to 17 residues. V dropped 4 bases and J dropped 2 bases, with 17 bases sitting between them. The CDR3 spells CASSGEPGSSNTGELFF. The DNA of the CDR3 is TGCGCCAGCAGTGGCGAGCCGGGGTCCTCAAACACCGGGGAGCTGTTTTTT.

CDR3 in amino acids: CASSPVGPGGYGYTF. CDR3 bases: TGTGCCAGCAGCCCTGTGGGGCCGGGAGGCTATGGCTACACCTTC. The chain uses TRBV9 and TRBJ1-2, with a possible D match to TRBD1 (5 bases). The CDR3 is 15 residues long. Trimming removed 4 bases from V and 4 bases from J, with 17 bases in between. Germline V gives CDR1 SGDLS, CDR2 YYNGEE.

This sequence joins TRBV28 and TRBJ1-6, with 9 nucleotides matching TRBD1. Germline lookup yields CDR1 MDHEN and CDR2 SYDVKM. The V and J ends lost 1 base and 1 base, in that order; junction bases with no gene match: 5. CDR3 size: 18 residues. This chain's CDR3 is CASSLFSGQGSYNSPLHF. The CDR3 DNA sequence: TGTGCCAGCAGTTTATTTAGTGGACAGGGGTCCTATAATTCACCCCTCCACTTT.

CDR3 nucleotides: TGTGCCAGCAGCCAAGGTCGATGGGGAGACTCTGGAAACACCATATATTTT. Its protein is CASSQGRWGDSGNTIYF. V is TRBV4-2 and J is TRBJ1-3; D is unresolved. The CDR3 consists of 17 residues. The germline gives CDR1 LGHNA, CDR2 YNFKEQ. The ends were cut back, 1 base at V and 0 bases at J, with 13 bases in the middle.

The rearrangement uses TRBV3-1 (or the pseudogene TRBV3-2) and TRBJ2-5, with D perhaps TRBD1 (6 bases). The CDR3 runs to 15 residues. Germline V gives CDR1 LGHDT, CDR2 YNNKEL (reference sequence). V was shortened by 2 bases and J by 4 bases, with 14 bases between the two germline ends. In DNA form, the CDR3 reads TGTGCCAGCAGCCAAAGTCGTACAGGGTTAGAGACCCAGTACTTC. Translated: CASSQSRTGLETQYF.

The chain combines TRBV6-5 with TRBJ2-1, with 7 bases aligning to TRBD1. CDR3 size: 11 residues. Trimming cost V 8 bases and J 5 bases; bases outside gene matches: 0. The germline gives CDR1 MNHEY, CDR2 SVGAGI. The CDR3, as DNA: TGTGCCAGCCAGGGGGACAATGAGCAGTTCTTC. Translation gives CASQGDNEQFF.

This chain links TRBV19 with TRBJ1-5; D gene uncertain. The germline CDR1 and CDR2 sequences are LNHDA and SQIVND (reference sequence). Trimming removed 5 bases from V and 8 bases from J, with 7 bases in between. CDR3 length: 11 residues. The CDR3: CASSPSEPQHF. The CDR3 DNA sequence: TGTGCCAGTAGTCCCTCGGAGCCCCAGCATTTT.

The chain employs TRBV5-1 and TRBJ1-5, with TRBD1 identical over 8 bases. This CDR3 has 14 amino acids. The germline CDR1 and CDR2 sequences are SGHRS and YFSETQ. The trim removed 4 bases at V and 7 bases at J, leaving 7 bases unmatched. CDR3 nucleotide sequence: TGCGCCAGCAGCACCGGACAGGGAAGGCAGCCCCAGCATTTT. Amino acids: CASSTGQGRQPQHF.

The chain is built from TRBV7-2 and TRBJ2-7; 7 bases match TRBD2. V dropped 1 base and J dropped 2; count of bases not matched to a gene: 5. CDR3 size: 15 residues. The germline V gene has CDR1 SGHTA and CDR2 FQGNSA. In DNA form, the CDR3 reads TGTGCCAGCAGCTTAGTCCTAGCGGCAACCTACGAGCAGTACTTC. As protein: CASSLVLAATYEQYF.

The chain uses TRBV3-1 (or the pseudogene TRBV3-2) and TRBJ1-1, with D unclear. The CDR3 totals 16 residues. Germline loops: CDR1 LGHDT, CDR2 YNNKEL (reference sequence). V was shortened by 1 base and J by 1 base, with 13 bases between the two germline ends. CDR3 sequence (DNA): TGTGCCAGCAGCCAAGTCCTGGCCGCGGCGAACACTGAAGCTTTCTTT. It encodes CASSQVLAAANTEAFF.

The J gene is TRBJ1-5, the V gene TRBV2; 10 positions match TRBD1. The length of the CDR3 is 16 residues. From germline, CDR1 is SNHLY and CDR2 FYNNEI. V gave up 9 bases and J gave up 3 bases; unmatched junction bases: 11. The CDR3 DNA sequence: TGTGCCAGTTCCGGACAGGGGGGCCCACTCAATCAGCCCCAGCATTTT. Translating gives CASSGQGGPLNQPQHF.

CDR3 protein: CATSDRPDTEAFF. The DNA for the CDR3 is TGTGCCACCAGCGACAGGCCAGACACTGAAGCTTTCTTT. The chain combines TRBV15 with TRBJ1-1; weak D call: TRBD1 (6 bases). The CDR3 is 13 residues long. Germline V lookup: CDR1 LNHNV, CDR2 YYDKDF (reference sequence). Trimming removed 5 bases from V and 3 bases from J, with 10 bases in between.

The CDR3 is CASSLTGWETQYF. CDR3 bases: TGTGCCAGCAGTCTGACAGGTTGGGAGACCCAGTACTTC. This chain uses TRBV14 with TRBJ2-5, with D perhaps matching TRBD1 (6 bases). Per germline, CDR1 SGHDN and CDR2 FVKESK. V dropped 6 bases and J dropped 5 bases, with 13 bases sitting between them. CDR3 length equals 13 residues.

This clone was counted a single time. The chain has TRBV2 and TRBJ1-1, with TRBD1 matching 7 bases. V trimming: 9 bases; J trimming: 7 bases; junction bases outside the gene matches: 11. This CDR3 is 13 amino acids long. CDR1 and CDR2 from the germline V gene are SNHLY and FYNNEI. The CDR3 reads CARNAKRDSEAFF. CDR3 DNA: TGTGCCAGGAATGCTAAACGGGACAGTGAAGCTTTCTTT.